This entry lists 21 T cell receptor beta chains sequenced from one sample in a study of T cell repertoires in cytomegalovirus infection. TCRdb reanalysed the reads using MiXCR and keeps one entry per CDR3 protein. The data show under 300,000 distinct CDR3 sequences, 12% seen once. Sequenced material: PBMCs. The origin of the receptors is a human donor in good health (CMV status not recorded). Some clones in this sample may be carry-over from other donors' samples.

J is TRBJ1-6 and V is TRBV11-2; tentatively, D is TRBD1 (5 bases). The CDR3 sequence is 16 residues long. Germline V gene sequence: CDR1 SGHAT, CDR2 FQNNGV. V was clipped by 3 bases and J by 7 bases, with 16 bases between them. The CDR3 region is CASSFSIGGRNSPLHF. The CDR3 coding sequence is TGTGCCAGCAGCTTTAGTATCGGGGGTCGAAATTCACCCCTCCACTTT.

Ten or more counts support this clonotype. The V and J genes are TRBV28 and TRBJ1-3, with D maybe TRBD1 (5 bases). The CDR3 length is 15 residues. Between the trimmed V and J ends, which lost 6 bases and 0 bases, there was a span of 12 bases. CDR1 is MDHEN and CDR2 is SYDVKM in the germline V gene. The CDR3 sequence is CASRGTYSSGNTIYF. DNA of the CDR3: TGTGCCAGCAGGGGGACCTATAGCTCTGGAAACACCATATATTTT.

This clonotype came up many times. The chain couples TRBV7-8 to TRBJ2-5, with a possible D match to TRBD1 (6 bases). The V end was cut by 0 bases, the J end by 4 bases, with 9 bases between. CDR3 length: 14 amino acids. Germline V gives CDR1 SGHVS, CDR2 FQNEAQ. The CDR3 DNA reads as TGTGCCAGCAGCTTAGCGCAGGGGCGAGAGACCCAGTACTTC. Residues: CASSLAQGRETQYF.

This clonotype showed up many times. V gene TRBV10-3 combines with J gene TRBJ2-2, with D unclear. The CDR3 consists of 14 residues. Trimming shortened V by 2 bases and J by 4 bases, and 8 bases separated the two germline ends. From germline, CDR1 is ENHRY and CDR2 SYGVKD. The CDR3 region is CAISELEFTGELFF. The CDR3 DNA follows: TGTGCCATCAGTGAGCTTGAGTTCACCGGGGAGCTGTTTTTT.

This clonotype has ten or more counts. The chain is built from TRBV28 and TRBJ2-1; TRBD2 matches at 8 bases. There are 16 residues in the CDR3. V dropped 6 bases and J dropped 4; count of bases not matched to a gene: 11. From germline, CDR1 is MDHEN and CDR2 SYDVKM. The DNA for the CDR3 is TGTGCCAGCAGCCCCCCCGGCACTAGCGGATACAATGAGCAGTTCTTC. Protein: CASSPPGTSGYNEQFF. The full variable domain, its missing parts supplied by reference TRBV28 and TRBJ2-1, is DVKVTQSSRYLVKRTGEKVFLECVQDMDHENMFWYRQDPGLGLRLIYFSYDVKMKEKGDIPEGYSVSREKKERFSLILESASTNQTSMYLCASSPPGTSGYNEQFFGPGTRLTVL.

This clonotype was recorded many times. The V and J genes are TRBV28 and TRBJ1-2; TRBD1 is a possible D gene (6 bases). Per the germline V gene, CDR1 is MDHEN and CDR2 is SYDVKM. The CDR3 runs 16 residues. V dropped 3 bases and J dropped 1 base, with 15 bases sitting between them. The CDR3 spells CASSLGGGASNYGYTF. In DNA, the CDR3 is TGTGCCAGCAGTTTGGGAGGGGGGGCGAGTAACTATGGCTACACCTTC.

In DNA, the CDR3 is TGTGCCACCTTAGGACAGGGGAAGGCAGATACGCAGTATTTT. Encoded protein: CATLGQGKADTQYF. This chain uses TRBV28 with TRBJ2-3, with TRBD1 identical over 9 bases. CDR3 size: 14 residues. CDR1 is MDHEN and CDR2 is SYDVKM in the germline V gene. Trimming at V came to 10 bases and at J to 4 bases, leaving 9 bases not matched to a gene.

The chain links TRBV3-1 to TRBJ2-1; 11 positions agree with TRBD2. Per the germline V gene, CDR1 is LGHDT and CDR2 is YNNKEL (reference sequence). Trimming cost V 2 bases and J 8 bases; bases outside gene matches: 5. The length of the CDR3 is 15 residues. The chain's CDR3 is CASSQIAGGPYEQFF. The CDR3 nucleotides read TGTGCCAGCAGCCAAATAGCGGGAGGGCCTTATGAGCAGTTCTTC.

The V and J genes are TRBV28 and TRBJ2-2; unclear D gene. Germline loops: CDR1 MDHEN, CDR2 SYDVKM. The length of the CDR3 is 14 residues. V was pared by 7 bases and J by 4 bases, with 13 bases between. The CDR3 DNA reads TGTGCCAGCATTCTAGTGCGAAGCACCGGGGAGCTGTTTTTT. This translates into CASILVRSTGELFF. The whole variable domain, remainder taken from reference TRBV28 and TRBJ2-2, is DVKVTQSSRYLVKRTGEKVFLECVQDMDHENMFWYRQDPGLGLRLIYFSYDVKMKEKGDIPEGYSVSREKKERFSLILESASTNQTSMYLCASILVRSTGELFFGEGSRLTVL.

This clonotype was found many times. The J gene is TRBJ2-3, the V gene TRBV7-9, with 8 nucleotides matching TRBD2. The CDR3 is 16 amino acids. From germline, CDR1 is SEHNR and CDR2 FQNEAQ (reference sequence). Trimming at V came to 5 bases and at J to 2 bases, leaving 9 bases not matched to a gene. The CDR3, as DNA: TGTGCCAGCAGCCCGACCGCGGGAGGCCTCACAGATACGCAGTATTTT. Amino acids: CASSPTAGGLTDTQYF.

This clonotype appeared many times. The chain is built from TRBV5-1 and TRBJ2-3; D ambiguous. Germline V gene sequence: CDR1 SGHRS, CDR2 YFSETQ. This CDR3 has 13 amino acids. V lost 4 bases, J lost 3 bases, and 9 bases lay in between. CDR3 region: CASSDLVTDTQYF. CDR3 nucleotides: TGCGCCAGCAGCGACCTTGTGACAGATACGCAGTATTTT.

This clonotype was observed at least ten times. The chain uses TRBV6-1 and TRBJ2-6; D unclear. Germline loops: CDR1 MNHNS, CDR2 SASEGT. Trimming removed 2 bases from V and 2 bases from J, with 10 bases in between. CDR3 size: 16 residues. The CDR3 is CASSELSGAGANVLTF. The DNA of the CDR3 is TGTGCCAGCAGTGAATTAAGTGGAGCTGGGGCCAACGTCCTGACTTTC.

This clonotype was observed many times. The rearrangement links TRBV28 to TRBJ2-2; D is possibly TRBD2 (6 bases). Germline V gene data show CDR1 as MDHEN and CDR2 as SYDVKM. This CDR3 region has 15 residues. V was clipped by 2 bases and J by 6 bases, with 13 bases between them. The CDR3: CASSLAGRRAGELFF. CDR3 in DNA: TGTGCCAGCAGTTTAGCGGGAAGGAGGGCCGGGGAGCTGTTTTTT. Full variable domain (outside the CDR3, taken from reference TRBV28 and TRBJ2-2): DVKVTQSSRYLVKRTGEKVFLECVQDMDHENMFWYRQDPGLGLRLIYFSYDVKMKEKGDIPEGYSVSREKKERFSLILESASTNQTSMYLCASSLAGRRAGELFFGEGSRLTVL.

This clonotype was observed many times. The chain recombines TRBV6-2 or TRBV6-3 with TRBJ1-1; the D gene is possibly TRBD1 (5 bases). V was cut by 3 bases and J by 5 bases, with 10 bases left in between. The CDR3 covers 13 residues. Germline values: CDR1 MNHEY, CDR2 SVGEGT. The CDR3: CASSYGTVTEAFF. In nucleotides, the CDR3 is TGTGCCAGCAGTTATGGGACCGTAACTGAAGCTTTCTTT.

The V and J genes are TRBV5-1 and TRBJ2-2; D is undetermined. The V gene lost 4 bases and the J gene lost 1 base, with 14 bases spanning the gap. The length of the CDR3 is 16 residues. Germline loops: CDR1 SGHRS, CDR2 YFSETQ. The CDR3 coding sequence is TGCGCCAGCAGCGCGCGGCAGCCTAGGAACACCGGGGAGCTGTTTTTT. This codes for CASSARQPRNTGELFF.

This clonotype was picked up many times. This rearrangement joins TRBV4-2 to TRBJ1-6, with D tentatively TRBD1 (6 bases). The germline V gene has CDR1 LGHNA and CDR2 YNFKEQ. V lost 4 bases and J lost 8, with 12 bases in between. The CDR3 is 14 amino acids. The DNA for the CDR3 is TGTGCCAGCAGCCCCGGCTCAGGGGATTCACCCCTCCACTTT. This gives the protein CASSPGSGDSPLHF.

The chain joins TRBV2 to TRBJ2-1; 7 bases match TRBD2. The CDR3 has 16 residues. Germline V gene sequence: CDR1 SNHLY, CDR2 FYNNEI. Trimming removed 6 bases from V and 6 bases from J; junction bases left unmatched: 14. In nucleotides, the CDR3 is TGTGCCAGCAGGATTGGAGTAGCGGCGGGGGTCAATGAGCAGTTCTTC. It yields the protein CASRIGVAAGVNEQFF.

This clonotype has ten or more counts. The chain links TRBV7-2 to TRBJ2-5; 10 bases line up with TRBD2. Per germline, CDR1 SGHTA and CDR2 FQGNSA. The J segment lost 4 bases and the V segment lost 5 bases, leaving 7 bases of the junction unmatched. This CDR3 is built from 15 residues. The CDR3 loop is CASSPIWTSGETQYF. The CDR3 DNA is TGTGCCAGCAGCCCGATTTGGACTAGCGGAGAGACCCAGTACTTC. The full variable domain, completed using reference TRBV7-2 and TRBJ2-5, is GAGVSQSPSNKVTEKGKDVELRCDPISGHTALYWYRQSLGQGLEFLIYFQGNSAPDKSGLPSDRFSAERTGGSVSTLTIQRTQQEDSAVYLCASSPIWTSGETQYFGPGTRLLVL.

This clonotype was counted many times. The V call is TRBV11-3, the J call TRBJ2-7; D unclear. Germline V gives CDR1 SGHNT, CDR2 YENEEA. The CDR3 consists of 15 residues. Trimming left V 5 bases short and J 0 bases short, with 14 bases between. CDR3 nucleotides: TGTGCCAGCAGCGTCGGCCCCGGCACCTCCTACGAGCAGTACTTC. Translation: CASSVGPGTSYEQYF.

This clonotype was detected ten times or more. The J gene is TRBJ2-1, the V gene TRBV28; 8 bases map to TRBD2. Germline V CDR1 and CDR2: MDHEN, SYDVKM. With 1 base clipped from V and 7 bases from J, the junction kept 3 bases outside the gene matches. The CDR3 has 14 amino acids. CDR3 DNA: TGTGCCAGCAGTTTATTGGTAGCGGGGAATGAGCAGTTCTTC. The encoded protein is CASSLLVAGNEQFF.

This clonotype has at least ten counts. One junction end disagrees with the germline gene, perhaps due to a read error. This chain joins TRBV7-2 and TRBJ2-7; the D is unclear. The CDR3 covers 14 residues. Germline CDR1 is SGHTA and CDR2 is FQGNSA. CDR3 residues: CASTLGGVSYEQYF. CDR3 nucleotide sequence: TGTGCCAGCACCTTAGGTGGAGTGTCCTACGAGCAGTACTTC.